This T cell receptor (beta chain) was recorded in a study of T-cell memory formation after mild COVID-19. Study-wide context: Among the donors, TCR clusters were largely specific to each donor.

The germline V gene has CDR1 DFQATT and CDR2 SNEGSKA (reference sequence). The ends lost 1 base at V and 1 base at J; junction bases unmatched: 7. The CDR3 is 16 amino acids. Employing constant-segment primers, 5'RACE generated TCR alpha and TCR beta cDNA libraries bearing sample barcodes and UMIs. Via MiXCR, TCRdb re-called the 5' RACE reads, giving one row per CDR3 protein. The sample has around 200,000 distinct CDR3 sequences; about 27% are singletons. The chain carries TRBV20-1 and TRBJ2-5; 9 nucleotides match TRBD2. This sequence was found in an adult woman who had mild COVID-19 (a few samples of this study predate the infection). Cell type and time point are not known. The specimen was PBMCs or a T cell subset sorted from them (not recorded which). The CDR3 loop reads CSARGGLAGSQETQYF. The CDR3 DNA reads TGCAGTGCTAGAGGGGGGCTAGCGGGGAGCCAAGAGACCCAGTACTTC.